The clone carrying this T cell receptor beta chain has only one observation. The data are from a study of STAT5B mutations in CD4+ large granular lymphocyte leukemia. The length of the CDR3 is 11 residues. Trimming removed 2 bases from V and 6 bases from J, with 2 bases in between. Germline-derived CDR1 and CDR2 are MGHRA and YSYEKL. The assay was run at survey level. The method was immunoSEQ multiplex PCR; TCRdb's version includes in-frame clones alone and lacks a portion of them. This repertoire shows tens of thousands of clones, 78% found once; its top ten account for about 0.42%. The V call is TRBV4-1, the J call TRBJ2-1; unclear D gene. Sequenced: CD4+ T cells from blood buffy coats. This TCR was recovered from a human donor in good health. CDR3 loop: CASSQLNEQFF. CDR3 bases: TGCGCCAGCAGCCAACTCAATGAGCAGTTCTTC.